This T cell receptor beta chain was observed in a study of blood T cell repertoires in COVID-19. Study summary: Samples of COVID-19 (acute and convalescent) were obtained from the United States, Italy and Spain. From T cells, B-cell-depleted T cells, or PBMCs came the material, which was cDNA or gDNA.

Clones were sequenced by immunoSEQ multiplex PCR, and TCRdb holds only the in-frame ones, with some missing. The table lists some 96,000 clones, less than 90% of them singletons, with under 2% in the top ten. This CDR3 spans 11 amino acids. After removal of 7 bases from V and 6 bases from J, the junction contained 2 bases not matched to a gene. Germline CDR1 SNHLY, CDR2 FYNNEI. The sample taken for sequencing was peripheral blood. This receptor was taken from a man of 80 years or more with acute or convalescent COVID-19. The chain is built from TRBV2 and TRBJ2-5, with 7 bases identical to TRBD2. This CDR3 is CASKTSQTQYF. Here the CDR3 DNA reads TGTGCCAGCAAGACTAGCCAGACCCAGTACTTC.